By proportion, the clone carrying this TCR beta chain is hyperexpanded. No antigen is known for it. V lost 5 bases and J 2 bases, leaving 12 bases between the germline ends. This CDR3 is 14 amino acids long. CDR1 is SGHTA, CDR2 FQGNSA, per germline. This specimen comes from a study of T cell repertoires in cytomegalovirus infection. Study-wide background: Indications came from public TCR beta signatures; they pointed to CMV infection and to a matching HLA type.

Study-level points and caveats: Cumulated frequencies of public TCR beta families served to identify carriers of CMV plus the relevant HLA. HLA-C-restricted CMV clonotypes gave the most frequent clonotype in two of eight donors.

One entry per CDR3 protein results from TCRdb running MiXCR on the reads. The sample has roughly 100,000 distinct CDR3 sequences, more than 15% seen once. The chain is built from TRBV7-2 and TRBJ2-5; D gene ambiguous. This receptor was identified in a human donor in good health (CMV status not recorded). Some clones in this sample may be carry-over from other donors' samples. The material sequenced was PBMCs. The CDR3 is CASSPLSVQETQYF. The DNA for the CDR3 is TGTGCCAGCAGCCCCCTCAGTGTTCAAGAGACCCAGTACTTC.